This T cell receptor (beta chain) was found in a study of technical replicates of blood from a few donors. The CDR3 length is 15 residues. Per germline, CDR1 GTSNPN and CDR2 SVGIG (reference sequence). V lost 2 bases, J lost 7 bases, and 9 bases stayed unmatched. Generated by immunoSEQ multiplex PCR, the TCRdb table keeps only in-frame clones and is missing some. Here the sample spans some 71,000 clones, approximately 97% being singletons. The chain recombines TRBV30 with TRBJ1-5; 9 bases align to TRBD1. Input material: T cells isolated from PBMCs. The clonotype originates from a human donor in good health. The CDR3 sequence is CAWSPGTGRWQPQHF. The CDR3 bases are TGTGCCTGGAGTCCCGGGACAGGGAGGTGGCAGCCCCAGCATTTT.